The clone carrying this T cell receptor (beta chain) is a singleton in its sample. This record belongs to a study of cytomegalovirus exposure and HLA in healthy donors. Germline CDR1 SGHTA, CDR2 FQGNSA. Unmatched junction bases numbered 12, after V lost 7 bases and J lost 5 bases. The CDR3 length is 15 residues. The PCR used 60 Vbeta and 13 Jbeta primers. The repertoire was sequenced with immunoSEQ multiplex PCR; TCRdb's copy has only in-frame clones and lacks some. The sample shows under 200,000 clones, 65% to 85% of them seen only once. The sample taken for sequencing was PBMCs. This TCR was sampled from a man in his 60s in good health and CMV-seronegative. The chain joins TRBV7-2 to TRBJ1-2; 8 bases agree with TRBD1. CDR3 amino acids: CASTNPGGLEYGYTF. DNA for the CDR3: TGTGCCAGCACCAACCCAGGGGGCTTAGAGTATGGCTACACCTTC.